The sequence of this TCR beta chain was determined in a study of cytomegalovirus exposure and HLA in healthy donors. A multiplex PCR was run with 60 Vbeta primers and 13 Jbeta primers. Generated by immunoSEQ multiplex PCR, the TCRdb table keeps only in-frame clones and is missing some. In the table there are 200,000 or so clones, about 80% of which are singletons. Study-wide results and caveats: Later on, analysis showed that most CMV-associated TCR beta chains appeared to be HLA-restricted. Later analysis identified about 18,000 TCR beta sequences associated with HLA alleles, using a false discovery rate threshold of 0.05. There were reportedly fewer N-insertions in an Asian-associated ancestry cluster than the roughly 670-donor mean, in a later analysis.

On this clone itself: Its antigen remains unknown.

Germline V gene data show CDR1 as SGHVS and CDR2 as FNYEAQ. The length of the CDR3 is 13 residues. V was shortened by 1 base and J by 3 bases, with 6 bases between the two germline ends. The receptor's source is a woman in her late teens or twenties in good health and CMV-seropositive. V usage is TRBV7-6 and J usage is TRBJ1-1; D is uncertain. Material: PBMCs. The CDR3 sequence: CASSLERYTEAFF. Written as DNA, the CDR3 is TGTGCCAGCAGCTTAGAGAGGTACACTGAAGCTTTCTTT. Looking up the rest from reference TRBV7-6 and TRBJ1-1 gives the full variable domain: GAGVSQSPRYKVTKRGQDVALRCDPISGHVSLYWYRQALGQGPEFLTYFNYEAQQDKSGLPNDRFSAERPEGSISTLTIQRTEQRDSAMYRCASSLERYTEAFFGQGTRLTVV.